Listed below are T cell receptor beta chains from one sample, sequenced in a study of blood T cell repertoires in COVID-19. Profiled with immunoSEQ multiplex PCR; TCRdb holds only in-frame clones, not every one. The sample holds 75,000 to 100,000 clones; around 80% are singletons and the top ten take 25% to 30%. Sequences were obtained from peripheral blood. The receptors were gathered from a woman at least 80 years old with acute or convalescent COVID-19. Both conserved end residues are part of each CDR3. A D gene is named only where the DNA matches it firmly. Clone size is stated in some rows and not others, as once, few, many or a class when expanded.

D | size | J | V | DNA | CDR3
. | . | TRBJ1-1 | TRBV18 | TGTGCCAGCTCACCATTGACAGGAGTGAACACTGAAGCTTTCTTT | CASSPLTGVNTEAFF
TRBD2 | . | TRBJ2-7 | TRBV7-2 | TGTGCCAGCAGCGTAGGGTGGACTAGCGGGAGGCAGTACTTC | CASSVGWTSGRQYF
. | . | TRBJ2-3 | TRBV7-2 | TGTGCCAGCAGCTCAGGGGTTGTAATAAGCCTCCTAACAGATACGCAGTATTTT | CASSSGVVISLLTDTQYF
TRBD2 | . | TRBJ2-5 | TRBV5-1 | TGCGCCAGCAGCTTGGAGGGTAGCGGGACTCAAGAGACCCAGTACTTC | CASSLEGSGTQETQYF
TRBD1 | few | TRBJ1-1 | TRBV7-9 | TGTGCCAGCAGCCTGACAGGGGTCACTGAAGCTTTCTTT | CASSLTGVTEAFF
TRBD2 | . | TRBJ2-1 | TRBV7-9 | TGTGCCAGCAGCGCAGGACTAGCGGGATCATATGAGCAGTTCTTC | CASSAGLAGSYEQFF
. | few | TRBJ1-4 | TRBV7-9 | TGTGCCAGCAGTCGTGGACAGAATGAAAAACTGTTTTTT | CASSRGQNEKLFF
. | . | TRBJ2-1 | TRBV9 | TGTGCCAGCAGCGTCGTGGCGAATCGGGACAATGAGCAGTTCTTC | CASSVVANRDNEQFF
. | . | TRBJ1-2 | TRBV21-1 | TGTGCCAGCAGAAAACAGGGGCCCCGGAGCTGCTACACCTTC | CASRKQGPRSCYTF
. | . | TRBJ2-5 | TRBV12-3/TRBV12-4 | TGTGCCAGCAGTTTCGGTGGGAGTGGGACCCAGTACTTC | CASSFGGSGTQYF
TRBD2 | . | TRBJ2-7 | TRBV6-5 | TGTGCCAGCAGTTACTCGAAGGCCGGGAGGGCCTACGAGCAGTACTTC | CASSYSKAGRAYEQYF
. | . | TRBJ2-2 | TRBV27 | TGTGCCAGCAGTTTATATAGCGGGAACACCGGGGAGCTGTTTTTT | CASSLYSGNTGELFF
TRBD2 | few | TRBJ2-2 | TRBV28 | TGTGCCAGCAGCCTCAGAGGAGCGGGAGCCGGGGAGCTGTTTTTT | CASSLRGAGAGELFF
. | . | TRBJ1-4 | TRBV28 | TGTGCCAGCAGTTCCTCCGGGAGGGGGAATGAAAAACTGTTTTTT | CASSSSGRGNEKLFF
TRBD2 | . | TRBJ2-1 | TRBV7-2 | TGTGCCAGCAGCTTAGGCCTAGCGGGAGGGAGTAGCTACAATGAGCAGTTCTTC | CASSLGLAGGSSYNEQFF
TRBD2 | few | TRBJ2-1 | TRBV2 | TGTGCCAGCGCGGGAGATGGGGATGAGCAGTTCTTC | CASAGDGDEQFF
. | . | TRBJ2-3 | TRBV7-2 | TGTGCCAGCAGCCCGAGCCAGATGGGCGATACGCAGTATTTT | CASSPSQMGDTQYF
. | . | TRBJ2-5 | TRBV2 | TGTGCCAGCACGCCAAGGCCGGAGACCCTGTACTTC | CASTPRPETLYF
. | . | TRBJ1-1 | TRBV27 | TGTGCCAGCAGAAAGACAACGAACACTGAAGCTTTCTTT | CASRKTTNTEAFF
. | once | TRBJ1-5 | TRBV19 | TGTGCCAGTAGCGAAAGGAGGGGCCGCTGCAGCTTT | CASSERRGRCSF
. | . | TRBJ2-1 | TRBV11-3 | TGTGCCAGCAGCTTTAGCTCCTACAATGAGCAGTTCTTC | CASSFSSYNEQFF
TRBD2 | . | TRBJ2-5 | TRBV29-1 | TGCAGCGTTGGTTCGATTCTGGGACTAGCGGGAGGGCCCGGGGAGACCCAGTACTTC | CSVGSILGLAGGPGETQYF
TRBD2 | . | TRBJ2-3 | TRBV5-1 | TGCGCCAGCAGCTCTAGCGGGAGGTCAGATACGCAGTATTTT | CASSSSGRSDTQYF
TRBD2 | . | TRBJ2-1 | TRBV7-2 | TGTGCCAGCAGCTTAGTGACGGGAGGGCCCTACAATGAGCAGTTCTTC | CASSLVTGGPYNEQFF
TRBD1 | . | TRBJ2-5 | TRBV5-5 | TGTGCCAGCAGCTTTGTGGCCGGTCTGGGACAGGGACAGGGGGAGACCCAGTACTTC | CASSFVAGLGQGQGETQYF
. | . | TRBJ2-1 | TRBV7-8 | TGTGCCAGCAGCTTAAATAGCGATGAGCAGTTCTTC | CASSLNSDEQFF
. | . | TRBJ2-7 | TRBV5-6 | TGTGCCAGCAGCTTCGGTGCCGGGGTGCGAGACGAGCAGTACTTC | CASSFGAGVRDEQYF